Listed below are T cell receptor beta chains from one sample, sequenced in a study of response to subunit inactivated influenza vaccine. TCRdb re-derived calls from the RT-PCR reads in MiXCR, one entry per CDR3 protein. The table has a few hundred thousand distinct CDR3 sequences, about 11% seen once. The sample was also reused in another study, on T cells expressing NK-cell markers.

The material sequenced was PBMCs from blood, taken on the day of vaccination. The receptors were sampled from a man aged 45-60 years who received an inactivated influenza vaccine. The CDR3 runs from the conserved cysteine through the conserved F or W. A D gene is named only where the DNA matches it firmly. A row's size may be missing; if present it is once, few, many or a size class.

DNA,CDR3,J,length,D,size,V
TGCAGTGCTAGAGCCGGACAGGGGTCCTACGAGCAGTACTTC,CSARAGQGSYEQYF,TRBJ2-7,14,TRBD1,few,TRBV20-1
TGTGCCAGCAGCTTCGGGACAGGGTCCCCGCTCTCTGGGGCCAACGTCCTGACTTTC,CASSFGTGSPLSGANVLTF,TRBJ2-6,19,TRBD1,few,TRBV7-6
TGTGCCAGCAGCTTAGGACCCGGGGAAGAGACCCAGTACTTC,CASSLGPGEETQYF,TRBJ2-5,14,-,-,TRBV7-3
TGTGCCAGCAGCCGCAACAGGGGAAGCGACGAGCAGTACTTC,CASSRNRGSDEQYF,TRBJ2-7,14,TRBD1,once,TRBV3-1
TGCAGTGCCGAGACTTGGGGTTCCTACGAGCAGTACTTC,CSAETWGSYEQYF,TRBJ2-7,13,-,-,TRBV20-1
TGTGCCAGTCGGTCAGGGTTGGAGACCCAGTACTTC,CASRSGLETQYF,TRBJ2-5,12,-,few,TRBV7-9
TGTGCCAGCAGTTTAGATGGCACTGAAGCTTTCTTT,CASSLDGTEAFF,TRBJ1-1,12,-,-,TRBV12-3/TRBV12-4
TGTGCCAGCAGCCCCTGGACAGGGGGCATGGTTAATACGCAGTATTTT,CASSPWTGGMVNTQYF,TRBJ2-3,16,TRBD1,many,TRBV11-1
TGTGCCAGCAGTTTATCCGACAGACGTCACTATGGCTACACCTTC,CASSLSDRRHYGYTF,TRBJ1-2,15,-,few,TRBV28
TGTGCCAGCAGCTTGTCAGGGTTTCGCCAAGAGACCCAGTACTTC,CASSLSGFRQETQYF,TRBJ2-5,15,-,-,TRBV7-2
TGTGCCAGCCGAAATCCGGGACTGAACACTGAAGCTTTCTTT,CASRNPGLNTEAFF,TRBJ1-1,14,-,-,TRBV7-8
TGTGCCAGCAGTTTGAGCCTTCAGCCCCAGCATTTT,CASSLSLQPQHF,TRBJ1-5,12,-,-,TRBV12-3/TRBV12-4
TGCGCCAGCAGCCCGGACCCAGGGCATACCGGGGAGCTGTTTTTT,CASSPDPGHTGELFF,TRBJ2-2,15,-,-,TRBV5-1
TGTGCCAGCAGTGGGGGACTGGAGTCGTGGGAAAAACTGTTTTTT,CASSGGLESWEKLFF,TRBJ1-4,15,-,few,TRBV12-3/TRBV12-4
TGCAGTGCTGCGAACTTCGGGACCGGCCACACTGAAGCTTTCTTT,CSAANFGTGHTEAFF,TRBJ1-1,15,-,many,TRBV20-1
TGCAGCGGCCTGGGACTAGCGGGAGAACGTGAGCAGTTCTTC,CSGLGLAGEREQFF,TRBJ2-1,14,TRBD2,few,TRBV29-1
TGTGCCATCAGTGACCAGGTGGCAGATACGCAGTATTTT,CAISDQVADTQYF,TRBJ2-3,13,-,few,TRBV10-3
TGTGCCAGCAGAGTGACAGGGAGGGGGGATACGCAGTATTTT,CASRVTGRGDTQYF,TRBJ2-3,14,-,-,TRBV5-8
TGTGCCAGCAGCCTTAGTGGGGGGATACCTAACTATGGCTACACCTTC,CASSLSGGIPNYGYTF,TRBJ1-2,16,-,few,TRBV7-2
TGTGCCAGCAGCTCCGAGATTGGGGAGCAGTACTTC,CASSSEIGEQYF,TRBJ2-7,12,-,few,TRBV5-4
TGCGCCAGCAGCCAAGGGGGGGGGCGTGGGAACTATGGCTACACCTTC,CASSQGGGRGNYGYTF,TRBJ1-2,16,-,few,TRBV4-1
TGTGCCAGCAGCCAGGGGGACAGACATAATTCACCCCTCCACTTT,CASSQGDRHNSPLHF,TRBJ1-6,15,TRBD1,-,TRBV12-3/TRBV12-4
TGTGCCAGCAGTCCCGAGGGGGTAATACGGAATCAGCCCCAGCATTTT,CASSPEGVIRNQPQHF,TRBJ1-5,16,-,-,TRBV6-1
TGCGCCAGCAGCCCAACGGTCGGGGAAAATGAGCAGTTCTTC,CASSPTVGENEQFF,TRBJ2-1,14,-,many,TRBV4-3
TGTGCCAGCACCTTCAGCGGGAACTCCTACGAGCAGTACTTC,CASTFSGNSYEQYF,TRBJ2-7,14,TRBD2,few,TRBV7-9
TGCAGTGCTGCAGGAATAGCCAAAAACATTCAGTACTTC,CSAAGIAKNIQYF,TRBJ2-4,13,-,-,TRBV20-1
TGTGCCAGCAGCCAAGCGGCATCCGAAGCCCCCCCGCAGTATTTT,CASSQAASEAPPQYF,TRBJ2-3,15,-,few,TRBV3-1
TGTGCCAGCACCCAATTGACAGTTAACTATGGCTACACCTTC,CASTQLTVNYGYTF,TRBJ1-2,14,-,few,TRBV7-2
TGTGCCAGCAGAAACTACTACCCAGCCTCCTACGAGCAGTACTTC,CASRNYYPASYEQYF,TRBJ2-7,15,-,-,TRBV6-8
TGCAGTGCTAGTTCAGGGGGCCCTGTATCTAATGAAAAACTGTTTTTT,CSASSGGPVSNEKLFF,TRBJ1-4,16,TRBD1,-,TRBV20-1
TGTGCCAGCAGCTTAGGGGCGGTAAGCTCCTACGAGCAGTACTTC,CASSLGAVSSYEQYF,TRBJ2-7,15,-,few,TRBV11-2
TGTGCCAGCAGCCCCTCTTCCGGGGGGTCCTACGAGCAGTACTTC,CASSPSSGGSYEQYF,TRBJ2-7,15,TRBD2,many,TRBV13
TGTGCCAGCAGCGTAGCTGCGGGCACGAACACTGAAGCTTTCTTT,CASSVAAGTNTEAFF,TRBJ1-1,15,-,many,TRBV9
TGTGCCAGCAGCCACCCGGGACAGATCGGGTTGAACTATGGCTACACCTTC,CASSHPGQIGLNYGYTF,TRBJ1-2,17,TRBD1,few,TRBV3-1
TGCAGTGCTAGAGTGGGGGGTGATGCCTACGAGCAGTACTTC,CSARVGGDAYEQYF,TRBJ2-7,14,-,-,TRBV20-1
TGCGCCAGCAGTAAAGGGGGGACAGATACGCAGTATTTT,CASSKGGTDTQYF,TRBJ2-3,13,-,few,TRBV5-1
TGTGCCAGCTGCGGGGCCATATACGAGCAGTACTTC,CASCGAIYEQYF,TRBJ2-7,12,-,-,TRBV28
TGTGCCAGCAGCGCCACAGGGATGGAGACCCAGTACTTC,CASSATGMETQYF,TRBJ2-5,13,-,-,TRBV7-6
TGTGCCAGCAGCGAGGACAGGGCTTGGACCGGGGAGCTGTTTTTT,CASSEDRAWTGELFF,TRBJ2-2,15,TRBD1,few,TRBV7-2
TGTGCCAGCAGTGAAGCCCGGCACGGTCAGCCCCAGCATTTT,CASSEARHGQPQHF,TRBJ1-5,14,-,-,TRBV2
TGTGCCAGCAGTGGAGGGGGACTAGCGGGAGGGGCTGAGCAGTTCTTC,CASSGGGLAGGAEQFF,TRBJ2-1,16,TRBD2,few,TRBV6-1
TGTGCCAGCAGCCCCTCGTGGGGTGAGCAGTTCTTC,CASSPSWGEQFF,TRBJ2-1,12,-,few,TRBV11-2
TGTGCCAGCAGTTTAATTACAGGGTCGACCAATCAGCCCCAGCATTTT,CASSLITGSTNQPQHF,TRBJ1-5,16,-,-,TRBV28
TGTGCCAGTAGTATAGAGTGGAGGGGAGAGACCCAGTACTTC,CASSIEWRGETQYF,TRBJ2-5,14,-,few,TRBV19
TGTGCCAGCAGCCAGAGTAGCGGTCGCAACACCGGGGAGCTGTTTTTT,CASSQSSGRNTGELFF,TRBJ2-2,16,-,-,TRBV7-9
TGTGCCAGCAGCTCCTCGGGGGCAGGGATGGAGACCCAGTACTTC,CASSSSGAGMETQYF,TRBJ2-5,15,-,-,TRBV5-4
TGTGCCAGTAGTGGCGGACTAGCGGGGAGCTCCTACGAGCAGTACTTC,CASSGGLAGSSYEQYF,TRBJ2-7,16,TRBD2,-,TRBV19
TGTGCCAGCAGCTCAGGAGCCCAAGGGTCTTATAATTCACCCCTCCACTTT,CASSSGAQGSYNSPLHF,TRBJ1-6,17,-,many,TRBV7-2